The sequence of this T cell receptor beta chain was determined in a study of cytomegalovirus exposure and HLA in healthy donors. Study results and limitations: Accounts indicate the classifier identified cytomegalovirus status with strong specificity and sensitivity.

The PCR employed 60 Vbeta primers together with 13 Jbeta primers. Profiling relied on immunoSEQ multiplex PCR, and the TCRdb table lists in-frame clones only, not all of them. The repertoire holds 120,000 or so clones, with more than 75% as singletons. Notes on this clone: Its antigen is unknown.

The germline V gene encodes CDR1 LGHNA and CDR2 YNFKEQ. V lost 4 bases to trimming and J lost 11 bases, with 14 bases between them. CDR3 size: 12 residues. Material: PBMCs. The sequence was collected from a middle-aged man in good health and CMV-seronegative. The V and J genes are TRBV4-2 and TRBJ2-5, with a tentative D call TRBD2 (6 bases). CDR3 amino acids: CASSPVSGEQYF. CDR3 coding DNA: TGTGCCAGCAGCCCCGTGTCGGGGGAGCAGTACTTC.